One sample yielded the 12 T cell receptor beta chains listed below, sequenced in a study of memory CD4+ T cells and cytomegalovirus serostatus. Profiled with immunoSEQ multiplex PCR; TCRdb holds only in-frame clones, not every one. Of some 54,000 clones in the sample, around 88% are singletons; the top ten hold 1.5% to 2.5%. Single viable CD3+CD4+CD8-CD45RO+ cells were sorted as the memory CD4+ T cells. The material sequenced was memory CD4+ T cells from blood. The source of these receptors is an adult in good health and CMV-seropositive.

The chain joins TRBV19 to TRBJ1-2; TRBD1 agrees at 9 bases. V lost 7 bases to trimming and J lost 5 bases; unmatched junction nucleotides: 2. Germline CDR1 reads LNHDA; CDR2 reads SQIVND (reference sequence). There are 12 residues in the CDR3. This CDR3 reads CASTGTGYGYTF. CDR3 sequence (DNA): TGTGCCAGTACCGGGACAGGGTATGGCTACACCTTC.

This chain connects TRBV15 to TRBJ2-4; perhaps D is TRBD1 or TRBD2 (5 bases each). The CDR3 covers 15 residues. Germline loops: CDR1 LNHNV, CDR2 YYDKDF (reference sequence). V lost 5 bases and J 2 bases, leaving 13 bases between the germline ends. CDR3 protein: CATSQELGPKNIQYF. The DNA for the CDR3 is TGTGCCACCAGCCAGGAACTGGGACCCAAAAACATTCAGTACTTC.

This chain joins TRBV4-3 and TRBJ1-1, with D possibly TRBD1 on 6 matching bases. The V end was cut by 4 bases, the J end by 6 bases, with 9 bases between. Germline V gives CDR1 LGHNA, CDR2 YSLEER. CDR3 length: 12 residues. The CDR3 region is CASSRGGAEAFF. CDR3 in DNA: TGCGCCAGCAGCCGAGGGGGGGCTGAAGCTTTCTTT.

The chain employs TRBV11-3 and TRBJ2-2; 11 bases are a match to TRBD1. The CDR3 runs 17 residues. Looked up from germline, CDR1 is SGHNT and CDR2 is YENEEA. Germline trimming cut 1 base from V and 1 base from J; bases unmatched to any gene: 2. Here the CDR3 reads CASSLGTGGENTGELFF. The CDR3 DNA sequence: TGTGCCAGCAGCTTAGGGACAGGGGGCGAGAACACCGGGGAGCTGTTTTTT.

The rearrangement joins TRBV11-2 to TRBJ2-2; TRBD1 matches 9 bases. The J segment lost 4 bases and the V segment lost 7 bases, leaving 13 bases of the junction unmatched. CDR1 and CDR2 from the germline V gene are SGHAT and FQNNGV. This CDR3 is built from 17 residues. CDR3 coding DNA: TGTGCCAGCAAATTACAGGGGGCCCTCCTCGGCACCGGGGAGCTGTTTTTT. This sequence encodes CASKLQGALLGTGELFF.

The V and J genes are TRBV2 and TRBJ2-2; D may correspond to TRBD1 or TRBD2 (6 bases each). CDR3 length equals 15 residues. CDR1 and CDR2 from the germline V gene are SNHLY and FYNNEI. V lost 6 bases and J 5 bases, leaving 16 bases between the germline ends. The CDR3 DNA is TGTGCCAGCAGAGTTGGGGGGCTTCGTACCGGGGAGCTGTTTTTT. Translation: CASRVGGLRTGELFF.

Of note for this clone: At the DNA level, this CDR3 is encoded by other sequences in the same sample as well. The chain joins TRBV7-3 to TRBJ1-1; 8 positions agree with TRBD1. Looked up from germline, CDR1 is SGHTA and CDR2 is FQGTGA. V dropped 3 bases and J dropped 5; count of bases not matched to a gene: 2. The CDR3 is 13 amino acids. CDR3 amino acids: CASSLDRDTEAFF. Here the CDR3 DNA reads TGTGCCAGCAGCTTGGACAGGGATACTGAAGCTTTCTTT.

The chain couples TRBV7-9 to TRBJ2-3; TRBD2 is a possible D gene (6 bases). This CDR3 has 17 residues. The V gene lost 5 bases and the J gene lost 5 bases, with 23 bases spanning the gap. Per germline, CDR1 SEHNR and CDR2 FQNEAQ (reference sequence). In DNA form, the CDR3 reads TGTGCCAGCAGCGTACGTTCGGGACTCTCTGGGGGAGATACGCAGTATTTT. This encodes CASSVRSGLSGGDTQYF.

The chain has TRBV7-9 and TRBJ1-6; D unclear. V lost 1 base, J lost 7 bases, and 8 bases lay in between. Germline V gives CDR1 SEHNR, CDR2 FQNEAQ (reference sequence). The CDR3 sequence is 14 residues long. CDR3 amino acids: CASSLGRTNSPLHF. CDR3 bases: TGTGCCAGCAGCTTAGGGCGGACGAATTCACCCCTCCACTTT.

V gene TRBV28 combines with J gene TRBJ2-3; the D gene could be TRBD1 or TRBD2 (6 bases each). V was trimmed by 7 bases and J by 3 bases, leaving 11 bases between them. The CDR3 is 13 residues long. Germline V gene data show CDR1 as MDHEN and CDR2 as SYDVKM. The CDR3 DNA sequence: TGTGCCAGCAAAGGGGGGTGGACAGATACGCAGTATTTT. Protein sequence: CASKGGWTDTQYF.

This clone was detected only once. V and J are TRBV30 and TRBJ2-3; a weak D match, TRBD2 (7 bases). This CDR3 contains 15 residues. With 1 base removed from V and 5 bases from J, the gap between germline ends came to 16 bases. Germline CDR1 and CDR2: GTSNPN and SVGIG (reference sequence). In DNA form, the CDR3 reads TGTGCCTGGAGTGAATTCTCAGGGGAGGGAGATACGCAGTATTTT. Amino acids: CAWSEFSGEGDTQYF.

The CDR3 nucleotides read TGCAGCGTTGAAGGGCGGACTAACACAGATACGCAGTATTTT. Translation gives CSVEGRTNTDTQYF. The chain is built from TRBV29-1 and TRBJ2-3; tentatively, D is TRBD2 (6 bases). CDR3 length equals 14 residues. Germline CDR1 is SQVTM and CDR2 is ANQGSEA. Trimming took 1 base from V and 2 from J, leaving 10 bases between them.